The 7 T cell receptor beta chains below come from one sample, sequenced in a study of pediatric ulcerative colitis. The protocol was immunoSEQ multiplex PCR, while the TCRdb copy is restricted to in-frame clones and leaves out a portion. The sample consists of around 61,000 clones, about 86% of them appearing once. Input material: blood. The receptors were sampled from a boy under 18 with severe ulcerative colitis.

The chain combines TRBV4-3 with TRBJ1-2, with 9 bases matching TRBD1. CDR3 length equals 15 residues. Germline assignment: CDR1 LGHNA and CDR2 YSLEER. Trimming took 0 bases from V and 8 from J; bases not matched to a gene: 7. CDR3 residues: CASSQDLGTGRGYTF. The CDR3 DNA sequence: TGCGCCAGCAGCCAAGATCTTGGGACAGGGAGGGGCTACACCTTC.

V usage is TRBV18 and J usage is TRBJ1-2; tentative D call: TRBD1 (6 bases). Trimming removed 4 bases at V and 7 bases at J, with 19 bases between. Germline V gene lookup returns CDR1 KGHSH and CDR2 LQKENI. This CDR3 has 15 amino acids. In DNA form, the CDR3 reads TGTGCCAGCTCACTACAGGGTTCCGGGGCCGGTGGCTACACCTTC. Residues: CASSLQGSGAGGYTF.

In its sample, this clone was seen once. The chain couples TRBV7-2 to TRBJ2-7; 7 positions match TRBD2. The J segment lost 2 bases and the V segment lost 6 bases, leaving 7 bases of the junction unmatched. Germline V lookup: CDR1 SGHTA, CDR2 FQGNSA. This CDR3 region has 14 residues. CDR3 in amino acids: CASSTASGPYEQYF. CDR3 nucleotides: TGTGCCAGCAGTACTGCTAGCGGACCCTACGAGCAGTACTTC.

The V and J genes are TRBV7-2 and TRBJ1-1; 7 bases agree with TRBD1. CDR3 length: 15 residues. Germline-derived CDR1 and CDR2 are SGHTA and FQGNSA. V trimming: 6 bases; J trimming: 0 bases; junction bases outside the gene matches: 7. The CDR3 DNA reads TGTGCCAGCAGATCTCAGGGGGTAGTGAACACTGAAGCTTTCTTT. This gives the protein CASRSQGVVNTEAFF.

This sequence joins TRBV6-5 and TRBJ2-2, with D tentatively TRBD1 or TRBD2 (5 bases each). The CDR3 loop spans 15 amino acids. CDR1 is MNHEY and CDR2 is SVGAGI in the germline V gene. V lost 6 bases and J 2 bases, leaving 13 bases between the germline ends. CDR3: CASREPRDNTGELFF. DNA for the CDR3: TGTGCCAGCAGGGAACCGAGGGACAACACCGGGGAGCTGTTTTTT.

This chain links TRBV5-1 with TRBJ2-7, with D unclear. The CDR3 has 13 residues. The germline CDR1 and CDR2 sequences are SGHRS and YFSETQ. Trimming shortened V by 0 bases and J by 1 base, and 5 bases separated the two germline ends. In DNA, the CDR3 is TGCGCCAGCAGCTTGGCCCCATCCTACGAGCAGTACTTC. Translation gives CASSLAPSYEQYF.

The CDR3 nucleotides read TGCAGTGCGAGCCTAGGAGGTGTGCAGTTCTTC. Amino acid sequence: CSASLGGVQFF. This chain uses TRBV20-1 with TRBJ2-1, with D possibly TRBD2 on 5 matching bases. This CDR3 comprises 11 residues. The V and J ends lost 6 bases and 12 bases respectively, with 15 bases between them. Germline CDR1 and CDR2: DFQATT and SNEGSKA (reference sequence).